The T cell receptor beta chain described here comes from a study of CD8 T cells in Susac syndrome. Both CD4+ and CD8+ T cells were negatively isolated, and TEMRA cells underwent FACS enrichment. Germline lookup yields CDR1 DFQATT and CDR2 SNEGSKA (reference sequence). Trimming cost V 0 bases and J 4 bases, with 9 bases left between them. The CDR3 contains 14 residues. The authors reverse transcribed 0.5 to 1 ug RNA with random hexamers. Amplification of TCR beta CDR3 across 54 Vbeta and 13 Jbeta was performed with immunoSEQ multiplex PCR. Via MiXCR, TCRdb re-called the immunoSEQ multiplex PCR reads, giving one row per CDR3 protein. The profile shows about 160,000 distinct CDR3 sequences, 85% to 95% of them singletons.

Sequenced input: CD4+ T cells from PBMCs. The chain couples TRBV20-1 to TRBJ1-4; D call uncertain. The TCR was taken from a human donor in good health. The CDR3 loop reads CSARDRRVNEKLFF. The CDR3 bases are TGCAGTGCTAGAGACAGGAGAGTTAATGAAAAACTGTTTTTT.